A single sample is the source of the 15 T cell receptor beta chains below, sequenced in a study of blood T cell repertoires in COVID-19. The table came from immunoSEQ multiplex PCR; TCRdb's copy has only in-frame clones and leaves some out. The data contain around 250,000 clones, about four fifths of them singletons. Sample: peripheral blood. These receptors were taken from a woman under 30 with acute or convalescent COVID-19.

This clone turned up a few times. The rearrangement joins TRBV7-2 to TRBJ2-3, with 11 bases fitting TRBD1. Germline lookup yields CDR1 SGHTA and CDR2 FQGNSA. The CDR3 runs 18 residues. V shed 1 base, J shed 6 bases, and the junction held 12 bases outside the gene matches. Here the CDR3 reads CASSLVPRTGGMADTQYF. CDR3 nucleotide sequence: TGTGCCAGCAGCTTAGTACCCCGGACAGGGGGCATGGCGGATACGCAGTATTTT.

The chain joins TRBV19 to TRBJ2-1; D may be TRBD1 (5 bases). Germline-derived CDR1 and CDR2 are LNHDA and SQIVND (reference sequence). The CDR3 sequence is 13 residues long. V was clipped by 5 bases and J by 4 bases, with 9 bases between them. CDR3 DNA sequence: TGTGCCAGTAGTGTAAGACAGTACAATGAGCAGTTCTTC. It codes for CASSVRQYNEQFF.

This chain uses TRBV13 with TRBJ2-7; 7 bases map to TRBD1. Germline CDR1 PRHDT, CDR2 FYEKMQ (reference sequence). The CDR3 totals 13 residues. V lost 4 bases and J lost 4; bases outside the gene matches: 4. Written as DNA, the CDR3 is TGTGCCAGCAGCTCCACACAGGGGTACGAGCAGTACTTC. It is translated as CASSSTQGYEQYF.

The gene calls are TRBV7-9 and TRBJ2-1; 9 bases are a match to TRBD2. The germline CDR1 and CDR2 sequences are SEHNR and FQNEAQ (reference sequence). With V trimmed by 3 bases and J by 0 bases, 0 bases remained unmatched. The CDR3 length is 15 residues. CDR3 sequence reads: CASSFSGSSYNEQFF. The CDR3 DNA is TGTGCCAGCAGCTTTAGCGGGAGCTCCTACAATGAGCAGTTCTTC.

The V and J genes are TRBV27 and TRBJ2-1; D perhaps matches TRBD2 (6 bases). V lost 7 bases and J lost 3, with 19 bases in between. From germline, CDR1 is MNHEY and CDR2 SMNVEV (reference sequence). The CDR3 is made up of 16 amino acids. The CDR3 bases are TGTGCCAGCAATGGTCCCCTGACTAGGGGCTACAATGAGCAGTTCTTC. Protein: CASNGPLTRGYNEQFF.

This sequence joins TRBV7-2 and TRBJ2-5, with D possibly matching TRBD2 (7 bases). Germline V gene lookup returns CDR1 SGHTA and CDR2 FQGNSA. Trimming left V 6 bases short and J 5 bases short, with 13 bases between. The CDR3 contains 13 residues. The chain's CDR3 is CASRGGGVETQYF. The CDR3 DNA sequence: TGTGCCAGCAGAGGCGGGGGCGTGGAGACCCAGTACTTC.

This chain connects TRBV6-5 to TRBJ2-7, with D perhaps TRBD1 (6 bases). Germline CDR1 MNHEY, CDR2 SVGAGI. Trimming took off 10 bases at V and 0 bases at J, with 13 bases between the two ends. The CDR3 spans 13 residues. DNA of the CDR3: TGTGCCACCACCGCAGGGGTCTCCTACGAGCAGTACTTC. It is translated as CATTAGVSYEQYF.

This clone was picked up a small number of times. The chain recombines TRBV9 with TRBJ1-2, with D perhaps matching TRBD1 (5 bases). The V gene's germline CDR1 is SGDLS and CDR2 YYNGEE. The CDR3 totals 12 residues. V shed 3 bases and J shed 5 bases, with 8 bases lying between them. The CDR3 DNA is TGTGCCAGCAGCGGACAGATATATGGCTACACCTTC. It codes for CASSGQIYGYTF.

This chain uses TRBV19 with TRBJ2-2, with D possibly being TRBD2 (5 bases). CDR1 is LNHDA and CDR2 is SQIVND in the germline V gene (reference sequence). This CDR3 is built from 13 residues. V was trimmed by 5 bases and J by 6 bases, leaving 10 bases between them. CDR3 in amino acids: CASSRGSAGELFF. The CDR3 region has the DNA TGTGCCAGTAGTCGGGGATCGGCCGGGGAGCTGTTTTTT.

The J gene is TRBJ1-1, the V gene TRBV19; perhaps TRBD1 as D (6 bases). Per germline, CDR1 LNHDA and CDR2 SQIVND (reference sequence). Trimming shortened V by 5 bases and J by 0 bases, and 13 bases separated the two germline ends. This CDR3 has 15 amino acids. For the CDR3, the DNA is TGTGCCAGTAGTCCCCTACAGGGCATGAACACTGAAGCTTTCTTT. This codes for CASSPLQGMNTEAFF.

The chain has TRBV3-1 (or the pseudogene TRBV3-2) and TRBJ2-5; 9 bases are a match to TRBD1. This CDR3 region has 16 residues. V lost 0 bases and J lost 5; bases outside the gene matches: 7. Germline V CDR1 and CDR2: LGHDT, YNNKEL (reference sequence). In DNA form, the CDR3 reads TGTGCCAGCAGCCAAGATAAAACAGGGGGCCTGGAGACCCAGTACTTC. Amino acid sequence: CASSQDKTGGLETQYF.

The chain combines TRBV6-5 with TRBJ2-3, with D maybe TRBD2 (6 bases). V lost 6 bases and J 2 bases, leaving 15 bases between the germline ends. The CDR3 runs 15 residues. The germline V gene has CDR1 MNHEY and CDR2 SVGAGI. The CDR3 here is CASRRGTFYTDTQYF. CDR3 nucleotide sequence: TGTGCCAGCAGGCGAGGGACTTTCTACACAGATACGCAGTATTTT.

V gene TRBV27 combines with J gene TRBJ2-1; tentatively, D is TRBD1 (6 bases). The CDR3 length is 15 residues. The germline V gene encodes CDR1 MNHEY and CDR2 SMNVEV (reference sequence). The ends were cut back, 5 bases at V and 4 bases at J, with 15 bases in the middle. The CDR3 here is CASSPWTDYYNEQFF. CDR3 in DNA: TGTGCCAGCAGTCCATGGACAGATTATTACAATGAGCAGTTCTTC.

The DNA for the CDR3 is TGTGCCAGCAGCGCCGGACAGGGGGAGTACGAGCAGTACTTC. The encoded protein is CASSAGQGEYEQYF. The V gene is TRBV5-4, the J gene TRBJ2-7; 10 nucleotides align to TRBD1. J was trimmed by 4 bases and V by 4 bases; bases with no gene match: 5. The CDR3 runs 14 residues. The germline CDR1 and CDR2 sequences are SGHNT and YYREEE (reference sequence).

V gene TRBV6-2 or TRBV6-3 combines with J gene TRBJ1-6; weak D call: TRBD1 (6 bases). Germline loops: CDR1 MNHEY, CDR2 SVGEGT. The CDR3 consists of 11 residues. Between the trimmed V and J ends, which lost 5 bases and 14 bases, there was a span of 10 bases. CDR3 bases: TGTGCCAGCAGTCAGGGGATGGCCCTCCACTTT. This codes for CASSQGMALHF.